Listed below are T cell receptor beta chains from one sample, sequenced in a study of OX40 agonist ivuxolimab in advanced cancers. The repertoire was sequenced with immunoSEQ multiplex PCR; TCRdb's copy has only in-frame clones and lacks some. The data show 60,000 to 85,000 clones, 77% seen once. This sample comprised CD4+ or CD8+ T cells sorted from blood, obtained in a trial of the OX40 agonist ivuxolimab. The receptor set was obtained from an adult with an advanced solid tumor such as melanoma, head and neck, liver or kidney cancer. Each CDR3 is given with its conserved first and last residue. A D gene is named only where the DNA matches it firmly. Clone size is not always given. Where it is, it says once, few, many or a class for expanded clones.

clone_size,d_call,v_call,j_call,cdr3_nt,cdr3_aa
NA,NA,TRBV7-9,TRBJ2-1,TGTGCCAGCAGCTCATTCCGGGGGCACTATGAGCAGTTCTTC,CASSSFRGHYEQFF
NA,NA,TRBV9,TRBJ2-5,TGTGCCAGCAGCGGAGGACGCCAAGAGACCCAGTACTTC,CASSGGRQETQYF
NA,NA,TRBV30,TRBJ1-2,TGTGCCTGGGGTTCCCCGGGTGGCTACACCTTC,CAWGSPGGYTF
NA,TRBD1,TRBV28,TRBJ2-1,TGTGCCAGCAGTGGATCCGGGACAGGGGACAATGAGCAGTTCTTC,CASSGSGTGDNEQFF
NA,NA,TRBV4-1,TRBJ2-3,TGCGCCAGCAGCCGGTTAACGGGGCCTAGCACAGATACGCAGTATTTT,CASSRLTGPSTDTQYF
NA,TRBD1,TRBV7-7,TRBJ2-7,TGTGCTAGCAGCTTGAAGCCCGGGACAGGTGGAGAGCAGTACTTC,CASSLKPGTGGEQYF
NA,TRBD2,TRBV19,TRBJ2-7,TGTGCCAGTAGTAGAACTAGCGGGACATCTTACGAGCAGTACTTC,CASSRTSGTSYEQYF
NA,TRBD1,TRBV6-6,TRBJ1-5,TGTGCCAGCAGTGGAGGGACAGGGCATAGCAATCAGCCCCAGCATTTT,CASSGGTGHSNQPQHF
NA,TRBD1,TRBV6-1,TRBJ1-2,TGTGCCAGCAGAGCACTGAGACAGGGGAACTATGGCTACACCTTC,CASRALRQGNYGYTF
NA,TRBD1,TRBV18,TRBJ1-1,TGTGCCAGCTCACCAAGACAGGGGGCGGGCACTGAAGCTTTCTTT,CASSPRQGAGTEAFF
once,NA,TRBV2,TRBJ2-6,TGTGCCAGCATAGGAGGTACTGGGGCCAACGTCCTGACTTTC,CASIGGTGANVLTF
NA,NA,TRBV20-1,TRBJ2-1,TGCAGTGCAAAGCGGGATGAGCAGTTCTTC,CSAKRDEQFF
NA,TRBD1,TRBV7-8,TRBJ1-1,TGTGCCAGCAGCTTAGTGATACAGGGGGTACCGTTGAACACTGAAGCTTTCTTT,CASSLVIQGVPLNTEAFF
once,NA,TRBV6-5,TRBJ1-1,TGTGCCAGCAGTACCTTACAGGGTGGGAACACTGAAGCTTTCTTT,CASSTLQGGNTEAFF
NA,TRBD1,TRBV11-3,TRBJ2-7,TGTGCCAGCAGCTTAGTGACAGGGGTAGAGCAGTACTTC,CASSLVTGVEQYF
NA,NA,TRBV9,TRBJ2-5,TGTGCCAGCAGTCCACCCGGGACCCAAGAGACCCAGTACTTC,CASSPPGTQETQYF
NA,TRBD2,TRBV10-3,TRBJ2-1,TGTGCCATCAGCTCCTCTAGCGGGAGGGGCAATGAGCAGTTCTTC,CAISSSSGRGNEQFF
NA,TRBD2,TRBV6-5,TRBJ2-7,TGTGCCAGCAGATGGCGACTAGCGGGGGCCTACGAGCAGTACTTC,CASRWRLAGAYEQYF
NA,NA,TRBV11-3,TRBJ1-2,TGTGCCAGCAGCTTATCGGCGGGGTATGGCTACACCTTC,CASSLSAGYGYTF
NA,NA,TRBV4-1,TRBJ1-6,TGCGCCAGCAGCCAGAGCCGGGACACCTATAATTCACCCCTCCACTTT,CASSQSRDTYNSPLHF
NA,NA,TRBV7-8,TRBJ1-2,TGTGCCAGCAGCCCCCAACAGGATAACTATGGCTACACCTTC,CASSPQQDNYGYTF
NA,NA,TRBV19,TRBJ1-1,TGTGCCAGTACCTCTAAGGTCCCGGTGGCAAACACTGAAGCTTTCTTT,CASTSKVPVANTEAFF
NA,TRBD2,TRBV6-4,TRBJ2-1,TGTGCCAGCAGTGTCAGAGCGGGGGGGATGAATGAGCAGTTCTTC,CASSVRAGGMNEQFF
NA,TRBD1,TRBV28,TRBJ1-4,TGTGCCAGCAGTTCCGAACAGGGGGCTCCTAATGAAAAACTGTTTTTT,CASSSEQGAPNEKLFF
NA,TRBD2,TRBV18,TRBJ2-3,TGTGCCAGCTCACCCCAGGGGTCTAGCGGGAGTGGCACAGATACGCAGTATTTT,CASSPQGSSGSGTDTQYF
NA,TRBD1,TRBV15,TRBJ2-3,TGTGCCACCAAGGCGGACAGGGCCGGAGATACGCAGTATTTT,CATKADRAGDTQYF
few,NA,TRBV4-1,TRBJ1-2,TGCGCCAGCAGCCCGGATCCGGGCTCTAGGAGGTATGGCTACACCTTC,CASSPDPGSRRYGYTF
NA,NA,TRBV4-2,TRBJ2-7,TGTGCCAGCAGCCAAGTTGTACAGATATCCTACGAGCAGTACTTC,CASSQVVQISYEQYF
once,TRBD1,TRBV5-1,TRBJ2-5,TGCGCCAGCAGCTTCCTGACAGGGGGAGAGACCCAGTACTTC,CASSFLTGGETQYF
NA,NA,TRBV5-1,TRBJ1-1,TGCGCCAGCAGCTGGACAGAGAACACTGAAGCTTTCTTT,CASSWTENTEAFF
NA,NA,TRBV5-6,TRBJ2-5,TGTGCCAGCAGCCTACAGCGGAGAAGAGAGACCCAGTACTTC,CASSLQRRRETQYF
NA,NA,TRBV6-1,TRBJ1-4,TGTGCCAGCAGGAGAAGACAGGATCCTAATGAAAAACTGTTTTTT,CASRRRQDPNEKLFF
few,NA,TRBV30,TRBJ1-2,TGTGCCTGGAGTGGTGGATACCGGGACAATCAACTCCAGGGCTATGGCTACACCTTC,CAWSGGYRDNQLQGYGYTF
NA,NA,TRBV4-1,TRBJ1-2,TGCGCCAGCAGCCACGAGACAGTCGGGAACTATGGCTACACCTTC,CASSHETVGNYGYTF
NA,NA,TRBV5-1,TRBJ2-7,TGCGCCAGCAGCTTGGTTGGGGGACCTTCCTCCTACGAGCAGTACTTC,CASSLVGGPSSYEQYF
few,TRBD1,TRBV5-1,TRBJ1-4,TGCGCCAGCAGCGTCGGACAGGGAACTAATGAAAAACTGTTTTTT,CASSVGQGTNEKLFF
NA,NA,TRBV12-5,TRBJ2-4,TGTGCTAGTGCCAACCCGCCACAGCCCCAGTACTTC,CASANPPQPQYF
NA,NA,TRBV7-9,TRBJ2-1,TGTGCCAGCAGCTTAATTCTAGCGCATTACAATGAGCAGTTCTTC,CASSLILAHYNEQFF
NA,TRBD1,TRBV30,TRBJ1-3,TGTGCCTGGAGGGAAATCGGGACAGGGAACACCATATATTTT,CAWREIGTGNTIYF
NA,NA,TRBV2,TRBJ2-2,TGTGCCAGCAGAGCCCCGGCACAGGGGAGGACCGGGGAGCTGTTTTTT,CASRAPAQGRTGELFF
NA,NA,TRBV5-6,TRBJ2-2,TGTGCCAGCAGCTTTGGAGGGGGAGGCACCGGGGAGCTGTTTTTT,CASSFGGGGTGELFF
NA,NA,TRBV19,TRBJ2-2,TGTGCCAGTAGTATGATCAGGGTAAACACCGGGGAGCTGTTTTTT,CASSMIRVNTGELFF
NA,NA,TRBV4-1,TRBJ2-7,TGCGCCAGCAGCCATCCACCGGGGCGTGAGTGGCACGAGCAGTACTTC,CASSHPPGREWHEQYF
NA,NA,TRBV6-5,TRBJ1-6,TGTGCCAGCAGTTACAGAGGGGAGGGTTCACCCCTCCACTTT,CASSYRGEGSPLHF
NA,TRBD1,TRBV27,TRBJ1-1,TGTGCCAGCAGACCGGGACAGGGGTTAACTGAAGCTTTCTTT,CASRPGQGLTEAFF
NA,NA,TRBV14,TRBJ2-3,TGTGCCAGCAGCCAAGGACAGGGCACAGATACGCAGTATTTT,CASSQGQGTDTQYF
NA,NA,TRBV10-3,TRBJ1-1,TGTGCCATCATGGGGGCTGGGGACACTGAAGCTTTCTTT,CAIMGAGDTEAFF
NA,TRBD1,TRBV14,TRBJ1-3,TGTGCCAGCAGCCGGACAGGAGCGCGGAACACCATATATTTT,CASSRTGARNTIYF
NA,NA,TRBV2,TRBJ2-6,TGTGCCAGCAGTGGCGATGGGGCTGCGGGGGCCAACGTCCTGACTTTC,CASSGDGAAGANVLTF
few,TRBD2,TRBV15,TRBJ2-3,TGTGCCACCAGCAGTATAATGATGACTAGCGGGAAAAATACGCAGTATTTT,CATSSIMMTSGKNTQYF
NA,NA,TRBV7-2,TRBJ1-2,TGTGCCAGCAGCTTATCCCAGGTTTGGGGGTACTATGGCTACACCTTC,CASSLSQVWGYYGYTF
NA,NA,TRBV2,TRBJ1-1,TGTGCCAGCAGTGAAGCGCCCAGGGAAGCTTTCTTT,CASSEAPREAFF
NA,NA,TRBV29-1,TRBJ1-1,TGCAGCGTTGTGGGCTCAGGGCACACTGAAGCTTTCTTT,CSVVGSGHTEAFF